The next 9 T cell receptor beta chains were all read from a single sample in a study of blood T cell repertoires in COVID-19. Data came from immunoSEQ multiplex PCR; TCRdb stores just in-frame clones and leaves some out. Counted here are over 150,000 clones, about nine tenths occurring once; the ten biggest clones make up 2% to 3%. Sequencing was done on a sample of peripheral blood. The receptors derive from a man younger than 35 with acute or convalescent COVID-19.

The chain combines TRBV10-3 with TRBJ1-6, with a weak D call TRBD1 (5 bases). V was trimmed by 3 bases and J by 0 bases, leaving 18 bases between them. The germline V gene has CDR1 ENHRY and CDR2 SYGVKD. There are 19 residues in the CDR3. The CDR3 is CAISESWEQASSYNSPLHF. The CDR3 region has the DNA TGTGCCATCAGTGAATCGTGGGAACAGGCGAGCTCCTATAATTCACCCCTCCACTTT.

The genes are TRBV4-1 and TRBJ1-1, with TRBD1 as a possible D gene (5 bases). With 2 bases removed from V and 3 bases from J, the gap between germline ends came to 19 bases. Per the germline V gene, CDR1 is MGHRA and CDR2 is YSYEKL. The CDR3 length is 17 residues. The CDR3 region has the DNA TGCGCCAGCAGCCAATGGTCGGGTTTGGGGCGTGACACTGAAGCTTTCTTT. Encoded protein: CASSQWSGLGRDTEAFF.

The chain uses TRBV24-1 and TRBJ2-3; no clear D. V lost 8 bases and J lost 4, with 15 bases in between. This CDR3 spans 14 amino acids. Germline CDR1 KGHDR, CDR2 SFDVKD. CDR3 region: CATKPTSPADTQYF. The CDR3 DNA is TGTGCCACCAAGCCAACGAGTCCGGCAGATACGCAGTATTTT.

This chain uses TRBV9 with TRBJ1-2, with 9 bases identical to TRBD1. The ends lost 0 bases at V and 3 bases at J; junction bases unmatched: 12. From germline, CDR1 is SGDLS and CDR2 YYNGEE. The CDR3 sequence is 18 residues long. The CDR3 is CASSVATPGQGRHYGYTF. The CDR3 coding sequence is TGTGCCAGCAGCGTAGCAACACCGGGACAGGGAAGGCACTATGGCTACACCTTC.

The chain recombines TRBV5-4 with TRBJ2-1; 7 positions agree with TRBD1. The CDR3 contains 13 residues. Germline V gene lookup returns CDR1 SGHNT and CDR2 YYREEE (reference sequence). V was pared by 7 bases and J by 4 bases, with 5 bases of the junction left unmatched. The CDR3 nucleotides read TGTGCCAGCCGACAGGGCGAATACAATGAGCAGTTCTTC. Translating gives CASRQGEYNEQFF.

For this clone: Distinct nucleotide sequences in the sample also encode this CDR3. CDR3 protein: CATSDLSGNQPQHF. The CDR3 coding sequence is TGTGCCACCAGTGATTTGTCCGGGAATCAGCCCCAGCATTTT. The J gene is TRBJ1-5, the V gene TRBV24-1; the D is unclear. The CDR3 length is 14 residues. Germline-derived CDR1 and CDR2 are KGHDR and SFDVKD. Trimming stripped 0 bases from V and 4 bases from J, with 6 bases between.

The chain carries TRBV19 and TRBJ2-1; 7 bases agree with TRBD2. Looked up from germline, CDR1 is LNHDA and CDR2 is SQIVND (reference sequence). V trimming: 2 bases; J trimming: 10 bases; junction bases outside the gene matches: 8. The CDR3 spans 14 residues. This chain's CDR3 is CASSIRGGRGEQFF. CDR3 coding DNA: TGTGCCAGTAGTATACGAGGCGGGAGAGGGGAGCAGTTCTTC.

This chain uses TRBV7-8 with TRBJ1-1; 9 bases line up with TRBD1. The V segment lost 3 bases and the J segment 5 bases; nucleotides outside the gene matches: 4. Per germline, CDR1 SGHVS and CDR2 FQNEAQ. CDR3 size: 14 residues. The CDR3 loop is CASSFPGTGTEAFF. The CDR3 DNA reads TGTGCCAGCAGCTTCCCCGGGACAGGGACTGAAGCTTTCTTT.

This clone was found once. The J gene is TRBJ1-6, the V gene TRBV4-2; 7 bases are a match to TRBD1. J was trimmed by 1 base and V by 3 bases; bases with no gene match: 12. There are 19 residues in the CDR3. Germline values: CDR1 LGHNA, CDR2 YNFKEQ. CDR3 nucleotide sequence: TGTGCCAGCAGCCAGGAGACAGGGCGAAGATTATCCTATAATTCACCCCTCCACTTT. Amino acids: CASSQETGRRLSYNSPLHF.